The 24 T cell receptor beta chains in this list originate from one sample, sequenced in a study of blood T cell repertoires in COVID-19. Assay used: immunoSEQ multiplex PCR; TCRdb lists only in-frame clones, some missing. The data contain about 220,000 clones, 70% to 85% of them singletons. The sample taken for sequencing was PBMCs or T cells enriched from blood (not recorded which). These receptors were collected from a woman between 55 and 75 years old who had recovered from COVID-19.

V is TRBV5-1 and J is TRBJ1-1; D ambiguous. Deletions cut 4 bases from V and 5 bases from J, with 12 bases between. CDR1 is SGHRS and CDR2 is YFSETQ in the germline V gene. The CDR3 consists of 13 residues. The CDR3 sequence: CASSLQRTTEAFF. In DNA form, the CDR3 reads TGCGCCAGCAGCCTACAGCGGACGACTGAAGCTTTCTTT.

V gene TRBV11-1 combines with J gene TRBJ2-2; 11 bases are shared with TRBD2. The CDR3 covers 16 residues. Germline V CDR1 and CDR2: SGHAT, FQDESV (reference sequence). The junction had 6 bases not matched to a gene; V was cut back by 2 bases and J by 7 bases. CDR3 loop: CASSLFSGRDVGELFF. The CDR3 DNA follows: TGTGCCAGCAGCTTATTTAGCGGGAGGGACGTCGGGGAGCTGTTTTTT. The entire variable domain, with the rest obtained from reference TRBV11-1 and TRBJ2-2, is as follows: EAEVAQSPRYKITEKSQAVAFWCDPISGHATLYWYRQILGQGPELLVQFQDESVVDDSQLPKDRFSAERLKGVDSTLKIQPAELGDSAMYLCASSLFSGRDVGELFFGEGSRLTVL.

CDR3 protein: CAISESGPGQSNYGYTF. DNA for the CDR3: TGTGCCATCAGTGAGTCGGGACCGGGACAGTCTAACTATGGCTACACCTTC. The chain joins TRBV10-3 to TRBJ1-2; 7 positions match TRBD1. The CDR3 runs to 17 residues. In germline, CDR1 is ENHRY, CDR2 SYGVKD. J lost 0 bases, V lost 0 bases, and 7 bases had no gene match.

V usage is TRBV12-5 and J usage is TRBJ1-5; D might be TRBD1 (6 bases). The CDR3 consists of 15 residues. Trimming took off 6 bases at V and 2 bases at J, with 14 bases between the two ends. Germline V lookup: CDR1 LGHNT, CDR2 FRNRAP. DNA for the CDR3: TGTGCTAGTGGCCGGACAGAATACGGCAATCAGCCCCAGCATTTT. Its translation is CASGRTEYGNQPQHF.

This clone was seen once. V gene TRBV9 combines with J gene TRBJ2-1; TRBD1 is a possible D gene (7 bases). The CDR3 is made up of 15 amino acids. Between the trimmed V and J ends, which lost 1 base and 4 bases, there was a span of 12 bases. The V gene's germline CDR1 is SGDLS and CDR2 YYNGEE. CDR3 in amino acids: CASSVYRGGYNEQFF. The CDR3 nucleotides read TGTGCCAGCAGCGTATACAGGGGAGGTTACAATGAGCAGTTCTTC. The whole variable domain, remainder taken from reference TRBV9 and TRBJ2-1, is DSGVTQTPKHLITATGQRVTLRCSPRSGDLSVYWYQQSLDQGLQFLIQYYNGEERAKGNILERFSAQQFPDLHSELNLSSLELGDSALYFCASSVYRGGYNEQFFGPGTRLTVL.

The chain is built from TRBV7-9 and TRBJ2-3; no reliable D call. Germline CDR1 is SEHNR and CDR2 is FQNEAQ (reference sequence). The germline V and J ends were trimmed by 5 bases and 1 base, with 16 bases remaining between them. This CDR3 has 16 residues. The DNA of the CDR3 is TGTGCCAGCAGCCGAATTAGCCCTGGCGGCACAGATACGCAGTATTTT. Its translation is CASSRISPGGTDTQYF.

The J gene is TRBJ1-1, the V gene TRBV4-2, with D possibly being TRBD1 (5 bases). The V gene lost 0 bases and the J gene lost 3 bases, with 14 bases spanning the gap. This CDR3 is built from 16 residues. Germline V gives CDR1 LGHNA, CDR2 YNFKEQ. The CDR3 coding sequence is TGTGCCAGCAGCCAAGAAGAGGGTGGGGGGGACACTGAAGCTTTCTTT. It codes for CASSQEEGGGDTEAFF.

Only one count was recorded for this clone. CDR3 DNA: TGTGCCAGCAGCCAAACACCCTACGAGCAGTACTTC. Residues: CASSQTPYEQYF. The chain recombines TRBV7-2 with TRBJ2-7; D is unclear. Per germline, CDR1 SGHTA and CDR2 FQGNSA. CDR3 length: 12 amino acids. V shed 5 bases and J shed 2 bases, with 7 bases lying between them. The whole variable domain, filled in from reference TRBV7-2 and TRBJ2-7, reads GAGVSQSPSNKVTEKGKDVELRCDPISGHTALYWYRQSLGQGLEFLIYFQGNSAPDKSGLPSDRFSAERTGGSVSTLTIQRTQQEDSAVYLCASSQTPYEQYFGPGTRLTVT.

The chain links TRBV11-1 to TRBJ1-2, with 7 positions matching TRBD1. The germline V gene encodes CDR1 SGHAT and CDR2 FQDESV (reference sequence). Trimming removed 2 bases from V and 4 bases from J; junction bases left unmatched: 4. There are 14 residues in the CDR3. The CDR3 nucleotides are TGTGCCAGCAGCTTACTAGGGGGCGGCTATGGCTACACCTTC. Its translation is CASSLLGGGYGYTF.

This clone has just a few counts. Additional DNA sequences in this sample encode the identical CDR3. The chain carries TRBV3-1 (or the pseudogene TRBV3-2) and TRBJ2-7; D gene uncertain. The CDR3 totals 14 residues. V shed 0 bases and J shed 0 bases, with 6 bases lying between them. Germline CDR1 is LGHDT and CDR2 is YNNKEL (reference sequence). This CDR3 reads CASSQDTSSYEQYF. CDR3 coding DNA: TGTGCCAGCAGCCAAGATACGAGCTCCTACGAGCAGTACTTC.

This chain joins TRBV27 and TRBJ2-7; TRBD2 agrees at 15 bases. From germline, CDR1 is MNHEY and CDR2 SMNVEV (reference sequence). V shed 5 bases and J 6 bases; nucleotides not matched to a gene: 11. This CDR3 spans 17 amino acids. CDR3 protein: CASSPGTSGRMGAEQYF. The CDR3 coding sequence is TGTGCCAGCAGTCCCGGGACTAGCGGGAGGATGGGCGCCGAGCAGTACTTC.

The chain carries TRBV21-1 and TRBJ1-1. TRBV21-1 represents a pseudogene. This CDR3 is 11 amino acids long. In DNA form, the CDR3 reads TGTGCCAGCAGCCTACCCACTGAAGCTTTCTTT. It translates to CASSLPTEAFF.

The chain employs TRBV5-4 and TRBJ2-7; 10 bases fit TRBD2. Unmatched junction bases numbered 3, after V lost 5 bases and J lost 4 bases. The CDR3 contains 13 residues. In germline, CDR1 is SGHNT, CDR2 YYREEE (reference sequence). For the CDR3, the DNA is TGTGCCAGCAGACTAGCGGGATCGTACGAGCAGTACTTC. Amino acid sequence: CASRLAGSYEQYF.

The chain links TRBV29-1 to TRBJ2-1; TRBD1 agrees at 9 bases. Trimming cost V 6 bases and J 1 base; bases outside gene matches: 4. The CDR3 sequence is 14 residues long. The germline V gene has CDR1 SQVTM and CDR2 ANQGSEA. In DNA, the CDR3 is TGCAGCGTGTTGGACAGGGGTTCCTACAATGAGCAGTTCTTC. Protein: CSVLDRGSYNEQFF.

This CDR3 is CASSPTGNGNQPQHF. As DNA, the CDR3 is TGTGCCAGCAGCCCGACAGGGAATGGCAATCAGCCCCAGCATTTT. J is TRBJ1-5 and V is TRBV11-2, with 7 bases identical to TRBD1. Germline CDR1 SGHAT, CDR2 FQNNGV. V was clipped by 5 bases and J by 2 bases; unmatched bases: 6. The CDR3 is 15 amino acids.

This clone has just a few counts. V usage is TRBV12-3 or TRBV12-4 and J usage is TRBJ1-1; no definite D call. There are 13 residues in the CDR3. Between the trimmed V and J ends, which lost 5 bases and 5 bases, there was a span of 12 bases. The CDR3 reads CASSPSVYTEAFF. As DNA, the CDR3 is TGTGCCAGCAGTCCCAGCGTCTATACTGAAGCTTTCTTT.

The chain employs TRBV27 and TRBJ1-2, with D possibly matching TRBD1 (6 bases). Trimming cost V 7 bases and J 8 bases, with 26 bases left between them. This CDR3 region has 16 residues. Germline CDR1 and CDR2: MNHEY and SMNVEV (reference sequence). CDR3 sequence (DNA): TGTGCCAGCACGAGTCACTCACCCCGACAGGCTCGGGGCTACACCTTC. Protein: CASTSHSPRQARGYTF.

CDR3 coding DNA: TGTGCCAGCAGCGCCCGGACTAGCGGGGGGGCCAGAGAGACCCAGTACTTC. Translation: CASSARTSGGARETQYF. This chain uses TRBV11-2 with TRBJ2-5; 15 nucleotides agree with TRBD2. The CDR3 loop spans 17 amino acids. Unmatched junction bases numbered 8, after V lost 5 bases and J lost 4 bases. Germline CDR1 SGHAT, CDR2 FQNNGV.

V is TRBV6-6 and J is TRBJ1-5, with 10 bases identical to TRBD1. Germline loops: CDR1 MNHNY, CDR2 SVGAGI (reference sequence). The junction had 5 bases not matched to a gene; V was cut back by 6 bases and J by 6 bases. This CDR3 is 14 amino acids long. CDR3 sequence reads: CASSSTGGSQPQHF. In DNA, the CDR3 is TGTGCCAGCAGCTCGACAGGGGGCAGTCAGCCCCAGCATTTT.

V is TRBV12-5 and J is TRBJ2-1; 8 bases map to TRBD1. This CDR3 spans 15 amino acids. Germline V gene lookup returns CDR1 LGHNT and CDR2 FRNRAP. V shed 1 base, J shed 5 bases, and the junction held 4 bases outside the gene matches. CDR3 in DNA: TGTGCTAGTGGTTTGGGGACAGGGTACGACAATGAGCAGTTCTTC. It translates to CASGLGTGYDNEQFF.

The chain couples TRBV5-5 to TRBJ1-3; unclear D gene. Germline V gene sequence: CDR1 SGHKS, CDR2 YYEKEE (reference sequence). Trimming removed 4 bases at V and 3 bases at J, with 5 bases between. The CDR3 spans 12 residues. Here the CDR3 DNA reads TGTGCCAGCAGCCTAGATGGAAACACCATATATTTT. Protein product: CASSLDGNTIYF.

V and J are TRBV21-1 and TRBJ1-4; the DNA was not compared with TRBD1, the D call given in the table. TRBV21-1 is described as a pseudogene. This CDR3 is 15 amino acids long. CDR3 bases: TGTGCCAGCAGCCGCAGGGGGTGGACTAATGAAAAACTGTTTTTT. Its translation is CASSRRGWTNEKLFF.

V gene TRBV7-9 combines with J gene TRBJ2-1, with TRBD2 matching 10 bases. The germline V gene has CDR1 SEHNR and CDR2 FQNEAQ (reference sequence). The CDR3 length is 14 residues. J gave up 8 bases and V 8 bases, and 9 bases lay outside the gene matches. The CDR3 loop is CASRPLAGIDEQFF. The CDR3 DNA sequence: TGTGCCAGCCGTCCACTAGCGGGAATCGATGAGCAGTTCTTC.

The rearrangement uses TRBV6-2 or TRBV6-3 and TRBJ2-3; D is perhaps TRBD2 (5 bases). Trimming removed 1 base at V and 6 bases at J, with 14 bases between. The germline V gene encodes CDR1 MNHEY and CDR2 SVGEGT. The CDR3 length is 15 residues. The CDR3 spells CASSYLEVRSDTQYF. Here the CDR3 DNA reads TGTGCCAGCAGTTACTTGGAGGTTAGATCCGATACGCAGTATTTT.